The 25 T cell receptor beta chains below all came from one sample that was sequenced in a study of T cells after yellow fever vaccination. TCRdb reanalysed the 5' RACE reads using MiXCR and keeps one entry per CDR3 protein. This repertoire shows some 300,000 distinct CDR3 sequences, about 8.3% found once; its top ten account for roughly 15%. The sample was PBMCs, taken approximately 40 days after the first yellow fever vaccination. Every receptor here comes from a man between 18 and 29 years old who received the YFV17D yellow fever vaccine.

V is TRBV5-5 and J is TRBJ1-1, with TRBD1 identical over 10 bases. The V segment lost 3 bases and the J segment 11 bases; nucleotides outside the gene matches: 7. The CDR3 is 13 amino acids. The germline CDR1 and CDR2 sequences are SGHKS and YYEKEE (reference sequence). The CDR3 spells CASSYSGTGEAFF. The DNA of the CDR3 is TGTGCCAGCAGCTACTCCGGGACAGGGGAGGCTTTCTTT.

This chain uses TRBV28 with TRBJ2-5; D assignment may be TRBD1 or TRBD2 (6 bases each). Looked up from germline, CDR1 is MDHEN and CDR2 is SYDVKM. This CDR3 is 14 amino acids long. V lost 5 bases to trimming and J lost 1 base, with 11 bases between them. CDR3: CASSAGQLQETQYF. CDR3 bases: TGTGCCAGCAGTGCGGGACAACTCCAAGAGACCCAGTACTTC.

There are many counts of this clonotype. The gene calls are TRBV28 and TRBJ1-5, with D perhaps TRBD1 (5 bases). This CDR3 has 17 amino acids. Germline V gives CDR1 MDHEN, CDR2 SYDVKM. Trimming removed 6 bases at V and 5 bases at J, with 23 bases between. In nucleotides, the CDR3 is TGTGCCAGCAGCCTCAGGGTTTCGTTCTCGGTCGATCAGCCCCAGCATTTT. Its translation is CASSLRVSFSVDQPQHF.

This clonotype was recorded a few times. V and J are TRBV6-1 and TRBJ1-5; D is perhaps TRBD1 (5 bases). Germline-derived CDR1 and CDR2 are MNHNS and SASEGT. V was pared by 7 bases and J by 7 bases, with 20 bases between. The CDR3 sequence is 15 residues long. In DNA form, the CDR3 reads TGTGCCAGCATATGGGACGGCACAAGTCGGCAGCCCCAGCATTTT. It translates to CASIWDGTSRQPQHF.

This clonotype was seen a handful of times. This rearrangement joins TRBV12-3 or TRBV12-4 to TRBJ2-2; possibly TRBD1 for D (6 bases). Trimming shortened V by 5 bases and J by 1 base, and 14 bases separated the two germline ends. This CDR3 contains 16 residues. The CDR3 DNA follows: TGTGCCAGCAGTAGAGCCGGGACAATGAACACCGGGGAGCTGTTTTTT. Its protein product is CASSRAGTMNTGELFF.

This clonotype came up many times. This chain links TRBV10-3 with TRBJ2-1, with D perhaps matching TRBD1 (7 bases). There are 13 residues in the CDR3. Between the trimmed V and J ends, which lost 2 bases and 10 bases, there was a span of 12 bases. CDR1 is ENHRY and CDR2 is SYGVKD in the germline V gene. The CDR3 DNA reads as TGTGCCATCAGTGAGACAGGGGAGGTCGAGCAGTTCTTC. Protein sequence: CAISETGEVEQFF.

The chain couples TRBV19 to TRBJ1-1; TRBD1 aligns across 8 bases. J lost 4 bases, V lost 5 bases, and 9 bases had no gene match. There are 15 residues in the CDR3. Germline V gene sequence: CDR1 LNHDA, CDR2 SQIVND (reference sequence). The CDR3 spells CASSLEPGGVTEAFF. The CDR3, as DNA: TGTGCCAGTAGTCTCGAGCCAGGGGGCGTCACTGAAGCTTTCTTT.

The CDR3 DNA is TGCGCCAGCAGCTTTCGGGGGGCCCACTACGAGCAGTACTTC. Amino acid sequence: CASSFRGAHYEQYF. The chain uses TRBV5-1 and TRBJ2-7; perhaps TRBD2 as D (7 bases). This CDR3 contains 14 residues. The V end was cut by 2 bases, the J end by 3 bases, with 12 bases between. From germline, CDR1 is SGHRS and CDR2 YFSETQ.

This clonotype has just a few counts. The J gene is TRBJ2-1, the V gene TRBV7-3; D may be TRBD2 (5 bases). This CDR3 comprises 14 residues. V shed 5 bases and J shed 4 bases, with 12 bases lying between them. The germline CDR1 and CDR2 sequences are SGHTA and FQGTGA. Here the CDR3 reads CASSPSSGYNEQFF. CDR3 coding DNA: TGTGCCAGCAGCCCCTCGTCGGGGTACAATGAGCAGTTCTTC.

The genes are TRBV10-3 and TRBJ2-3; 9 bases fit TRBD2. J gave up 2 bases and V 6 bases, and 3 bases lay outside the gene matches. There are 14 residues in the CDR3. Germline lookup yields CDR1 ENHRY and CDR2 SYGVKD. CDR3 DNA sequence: TGTGCCATCAGCCCTAGCGGGGACACAGATACGCAGTATTTT. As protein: CAISPSGDTDTQYF.

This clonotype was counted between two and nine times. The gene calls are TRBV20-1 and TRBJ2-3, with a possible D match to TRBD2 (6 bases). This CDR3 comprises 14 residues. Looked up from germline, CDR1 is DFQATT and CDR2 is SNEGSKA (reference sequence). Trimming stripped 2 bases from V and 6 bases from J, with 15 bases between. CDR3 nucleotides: TGCAGTGCTAGAACCGTCGCTGGGGGGGATACGCAGTATTTT. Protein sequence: CSARTVAGGDTQYF.

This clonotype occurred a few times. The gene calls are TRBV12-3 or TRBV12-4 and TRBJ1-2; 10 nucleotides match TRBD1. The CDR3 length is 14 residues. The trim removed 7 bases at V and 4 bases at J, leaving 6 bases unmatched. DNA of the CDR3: TGTGCCAGCACCGACAGGGGGCTTCCCTATGGCTACACCTTC. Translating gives CASTDRGLPYGYTF.

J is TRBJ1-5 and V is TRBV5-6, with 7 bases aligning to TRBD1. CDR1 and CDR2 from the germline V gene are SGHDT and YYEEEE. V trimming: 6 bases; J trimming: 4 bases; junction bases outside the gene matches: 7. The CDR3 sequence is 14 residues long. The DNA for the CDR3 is TGTGCCAGCACCCCAGGGGGGGCGAATCAGCCCCAGCATTTT. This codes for CASTPGGANQPQHF.

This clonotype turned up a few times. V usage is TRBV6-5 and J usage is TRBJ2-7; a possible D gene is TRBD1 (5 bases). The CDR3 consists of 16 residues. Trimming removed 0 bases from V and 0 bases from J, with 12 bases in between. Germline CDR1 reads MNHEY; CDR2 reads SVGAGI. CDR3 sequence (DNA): TGTGCCAGCAGTTACTCGACAGTGCTCACCTCCTACGAGCAGTACTTC. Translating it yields CASSYSTVLTSYEQYF.

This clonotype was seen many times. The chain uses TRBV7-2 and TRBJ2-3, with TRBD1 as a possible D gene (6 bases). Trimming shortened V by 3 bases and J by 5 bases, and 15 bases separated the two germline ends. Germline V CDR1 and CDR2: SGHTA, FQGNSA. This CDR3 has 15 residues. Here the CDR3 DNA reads TGTGCCAGCAGCTTCGGGACACCCCGTATAGATACGCAGTATTTT. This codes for CASSFGTPRIDTQYF.

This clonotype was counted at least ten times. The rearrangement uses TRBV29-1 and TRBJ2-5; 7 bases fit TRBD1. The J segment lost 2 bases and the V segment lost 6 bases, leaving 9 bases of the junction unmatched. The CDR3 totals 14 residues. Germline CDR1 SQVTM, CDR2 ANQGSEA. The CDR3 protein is CSVTEGASQETQYF. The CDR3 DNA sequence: TGCAGCGTGACCGAGGGGGCGTCGCAAGAGACCCAGTACTTC.

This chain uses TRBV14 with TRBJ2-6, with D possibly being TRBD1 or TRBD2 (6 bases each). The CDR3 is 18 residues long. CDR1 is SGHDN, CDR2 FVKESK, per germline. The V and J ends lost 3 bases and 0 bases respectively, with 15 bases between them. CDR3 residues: CASSHVGGRSSGANVLTF. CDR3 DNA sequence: TGTGCCAGCAGCCATGTGGGGGGCCGAAGCTCTGGGGCCAACGTCCTGACTTTC.

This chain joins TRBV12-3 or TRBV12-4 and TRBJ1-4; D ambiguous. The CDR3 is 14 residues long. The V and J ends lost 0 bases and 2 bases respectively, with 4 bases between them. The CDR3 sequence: CASSLAPTNEKLFF. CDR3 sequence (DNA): TGTGCCAGCAGTTTAGCGCCTACTAATGAAAAACTGTTTTTT.

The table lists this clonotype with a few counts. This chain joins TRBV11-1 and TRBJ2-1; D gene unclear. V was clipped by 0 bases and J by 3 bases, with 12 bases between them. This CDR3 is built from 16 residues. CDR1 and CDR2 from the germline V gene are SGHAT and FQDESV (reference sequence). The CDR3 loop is CASSLAWDPIYNEQFF. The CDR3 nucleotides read TGTGCCAGCAGCTTAGCCTGGGATCCGATCTACAATGAGCAGTTCTTC. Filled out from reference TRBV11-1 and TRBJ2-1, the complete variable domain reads EAEVAQSPRYKITEKSQAVAFWCDPISGHATLYWYRQILGQGPELLVQFQDESVVDDSQLPKDRFSAERLKGVDSTLKIQPAELGDSAMYLCASSLAWDPIYNEQFFGPGTRLTVL.

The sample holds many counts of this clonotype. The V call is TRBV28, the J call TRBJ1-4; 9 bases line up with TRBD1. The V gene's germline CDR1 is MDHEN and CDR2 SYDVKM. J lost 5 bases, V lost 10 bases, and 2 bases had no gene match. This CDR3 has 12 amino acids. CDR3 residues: CATQGANEKLFF. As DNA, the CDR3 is TGTGCCACACAGGGGGCGAATGAAAAACTGTTTTTT.

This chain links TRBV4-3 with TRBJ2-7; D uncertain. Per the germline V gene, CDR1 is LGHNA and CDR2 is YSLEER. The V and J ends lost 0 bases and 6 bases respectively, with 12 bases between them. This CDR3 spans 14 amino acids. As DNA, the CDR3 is TGCGCCAGCAGCCAAGAAGGGAACACTTGCGAGCAGTACGTC. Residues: CASSQEGNTCEQYV.

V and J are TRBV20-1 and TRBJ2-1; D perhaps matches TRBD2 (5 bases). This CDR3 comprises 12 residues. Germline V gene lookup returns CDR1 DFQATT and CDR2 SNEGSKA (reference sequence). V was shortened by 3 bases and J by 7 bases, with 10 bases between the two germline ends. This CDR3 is CSARRGQNEQFF. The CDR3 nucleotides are TGCAGTGCTAGGAGAGGGCAAAATGAGCAGTTCTTC.

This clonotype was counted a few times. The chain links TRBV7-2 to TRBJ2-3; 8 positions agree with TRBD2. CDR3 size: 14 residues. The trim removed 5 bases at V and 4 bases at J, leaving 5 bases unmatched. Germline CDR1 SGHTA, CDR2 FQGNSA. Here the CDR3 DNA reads TGTGCCAGCAGCCGGTCGGGGGGGCCAGATACGCAGTATTTT. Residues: CASSRSGGPDTQYF. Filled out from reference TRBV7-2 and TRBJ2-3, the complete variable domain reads GAGVSQSPSNKVTEKGKDVELRCDPISGHTALYWYRQSLGQGLEFLIYFQGNSAPDKSGLPSDRFSAERTGGSVSTLTIQRTQQEDSAVYLCASSRSGGPDTQYFGPGTRLTVL.

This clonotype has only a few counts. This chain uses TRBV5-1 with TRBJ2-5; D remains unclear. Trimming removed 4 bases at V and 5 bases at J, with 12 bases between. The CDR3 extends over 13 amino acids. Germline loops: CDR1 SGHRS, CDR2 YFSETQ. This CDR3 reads CASSVLQPETQYF. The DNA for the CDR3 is TGCGCCAGCAGCGTCTTACAACCGGAGACCCAGTACTTC.

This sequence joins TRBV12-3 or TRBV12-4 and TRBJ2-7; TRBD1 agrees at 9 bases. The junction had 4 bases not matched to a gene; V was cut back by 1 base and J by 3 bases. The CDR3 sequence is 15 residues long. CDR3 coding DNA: TGTGCCAGCAGTTTAGTGGGACAGGGCTTCTACGAGCAGTACTTC. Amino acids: CASSLVGQGFYEQYF.